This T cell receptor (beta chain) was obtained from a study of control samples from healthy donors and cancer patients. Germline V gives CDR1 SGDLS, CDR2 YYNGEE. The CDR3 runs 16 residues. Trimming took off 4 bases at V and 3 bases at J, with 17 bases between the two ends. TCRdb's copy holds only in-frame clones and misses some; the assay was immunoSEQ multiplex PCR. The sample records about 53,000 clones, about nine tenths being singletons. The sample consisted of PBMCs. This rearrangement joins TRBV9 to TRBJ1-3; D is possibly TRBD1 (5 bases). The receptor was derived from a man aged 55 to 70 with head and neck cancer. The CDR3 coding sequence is TGTGCCAGCAGCTCCGAGGTGAATAGGGGTGGAAACACCATATATTTT. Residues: CASSSEVNRGGNTIYF.